Listed below are T cell receptor beta chains from one sample, sequenced in a study of T cells in Graves' hyperthyroidism and ophthalmopathy. Using its own MiXCR run on the multiplex PCR reads, TCRdb lists one record per CDR3 protein. This table has 530,000 or so distinct CDR3 sequences, 15% to 20% appearing once. Sequenced material: blood. The receptors were gathered from a woman between 18 and 29 years old with Graves' ophthalmopathy. Both conserved end residues are part of each CDR3. Fields, in order: J gene, V gene, clone size, D gene, CDR3 length, CDR3 DNA, CDR3 protein. The D gene is left open where the match is weak. The size entry is marked missing in some rows and otherwise reads once, few, many or a size class.

TRBJ1-1	TRBV11-2	many	NA	16	TGTGCCAGCAGTTCCGACGTGTCGGCAGCGAACACTGAAGCTTTCTTT	CASSSDVSAANTEAFF
TRBJ2-3	TRBV5-1	many	NA	16	TGCGCCAGCAGCTTGGAGAGGGGGGCGAGCACAGATACGCAGTATTTT	CASSLERGASTDTQYF
TRBJ2-1	TRBV7-9	many	TRBD2	15	TGTGCCAGCAGCTTCTCCGGGACTAGCCTTACTGAGCAGTTCTTC	CASSFSGTSLTEQFF
TRBJ1-1	TRBV15	NA	NA	13	TGTGCCACCAGCAGAGAAAGGGTATCTGAAGCTTTCTTT	CATSRERVSEAFF
TRBJ2-3	TRBV6-1	many	TRBD1	13	TGTGCCAGCAGGGCCGACAGGGATGGTACGCAGTATTTT	CASRADRDGTQYF
TRBJ2-7	TRBV7-2	many	NA	15	TGTGCCAGCAGCTTAGATTCCAGGAACCTGCGGGAGCAGTACTTC	CASSLDSRNLREQYF
TRBJ1-1	TRBV6-2/TRBV6-3	NA	NA	13	TGTGCCAGCAGTTTACCTGAAGCCGCTGAAGCTTTCTTT	CASSLPEAAEAFF
TRBJ1-2	TRBV27	few	NA	13	TGTGCCAGCAGTTTTTTGGGGATGGGTGGCTACACCTTC	CASSFLGMGGYTF
TRBJ2-1	TRBV7-9	many	NA	15	TGTGCCAGCAGCGTTACAGGGGGGGACTACAATGAGCAGTTCTTC	CASSVTGGDYNEQFF
TRBJ1-1	TRBV6-1	few	NA	10	TGTGCCACTTGGTCTGCTGAAGCTTTCTTT	CATWSAEAFF
TRBJ1-2	TRBV29-1	NA	NA	12	TGCAGCGTTGAAGCGGGGGGTAGGGGCTACACCTTC	CSVEAGGRGYTF
TRBJ1-3	TRBV6-2/TRBV6-3	NA	NA	16	TGTGCCAGCAGTGGGCCGGGAGACCCCTCTGGAAACACCATATATTTT	CASSGPGDPSGNTIYF
TRBJ1-3	TRBV5-1	few	NA	15	TGCGCCAGCAGCGCGGACGCCGAGTCTGGAAACACCATATATTTT	CASSADAESGNTIYF
TRBJ2-3	TRBV29-1	many	NA	13	TGCAGCGTTGATGGGGGCTACACAGATACGCAGTATTTT	CSVDGGYTDTQYF
TRBJ1-1	TRBV29-1	many	NA	13	TGCAGCGTTGAAGAACAGGGCGGGACTGAAGCTTTCTTT	CSVEEQGGTEAFF
TRBJ1-4	TRBV20-1	NA	NA	15	TGCAGTGCCTCTATTCTCGACAGTTCAAATGAAAAACTGTTTTTT	CSASILDSSNEKLFF
TRBJ2-1	TRBV28	NA	TRBD2	14	TGTGCCAGCAGTTTACGGCTAGCGGGGATATGGCAGTTCTTC	CASSLRLAGIWQFF
TRBJ2-5	TRBV7-3	few	NA	15	TGTGCCAGCAGCTTAACAGGCGGCAGGGAAGAGATCCAGTACTTC	CASSLTGGREEIQYF
TRBJ2-1	TRBV4-1	NA	TRBD1	16	TGCGCCAGCAGCCAAGACTTCGGGACAGGGGGCGGTGAGCAGTTCTTC	CASSQDFGTGGGEQFF
TRBJ2-3	TRBV20-1	many	TRBD2	15	TGCAGTGCTAGCGGACTAGCGGGGTCGGCAGATACGCAGTATTTT	CSASGLAGSADTQYF
TRBJ1-1	TRBV10-3	few	NA	12	TGTGCCATCAGTGGAAGGGTCACTGAAGCTTTCTTT	CAISGRVTEAFF
TRBJ2-7	TRBV27	NA	NA	14	TGTGCCAGCCTACCTAGTAGGGACTCCATCGGGCAGTACTTC	CASLPSRDSIGQYF
TRBJ2-7	TRBV7-2	many	TRBD1	14	TGTGCCAGCAGGGCCCGGGACAGGGTGTACGAGCAGTACTTC	CASRARDRVYEQYF
TRBJ2-5	TRBV20-1	many	TRBD2	16	TGCAGTGCTAGAGATCTTCTAGCGGGAGACGGAGAGACCCAGTACTTC	CSARDLLAGDGETQYF
TRBJ2-5	TRBV6-1	many	TRBD2	14	TGTGCCAGCAGGTCGACTAGCGGGAGAGAGACCCAGTACTTC	CASRSTSGRETQYF
TRBJ1-5	TRBV6-1	many	NA	15	TGTGCCAGCAGTGGGGGGGGGACCGCGAATCAGCCCCAGCATTTT	CASSGGGTANQPQHF
TRBJ2-7	TRBV4-1	NA	NA	14	TGCGCCAGCAGCGAATGGAGACGTACAGGGGAGCAGTACTTC	CASSEWRRTGEQYF
TRBJ1-1	TRBV10-3	NA	TRBD1	15	TGTGCCATCAGTGAGGGGACAGCCTGGCACACTGAAGCTTTCTTT	CAISEGTAWHTEAFF
TRBJ2-1	TRBV6-5	NA	NA	13	TGTGCCAGCAGTTACCCGCTAACTGATGAGCAGTTCTTC	CASSYPLTDEQFF
TRBJ2-3	TRBV28	few	TRBD2	19	TGTGCCAGCAGTCCACTTTTGTTATTGGGACTAGCCCACACAGATACGCAGTATTTT	CASSPLLLLGLAHTDTQYF
TRBJ2-1	TRBV7-3	NA	TRBD2	20	TGTGCCAGCAGCCCCCTCGGGGGTGGACTAGCGGGAGAACACTACAATGAGCAGTTCTTC	CASSPLGGGLAGEHYNEQFF
TRBJ2-1	TRBV2	NA	TRBD2	14	TGTGCCAGCCACTGGACTAGCGGATACAATGAGCAGTTCTTC	CASHWTSGYNEQFF
TRBJ2-6	TRBV9	many	NA	15	TGTGCCAGCAGCGTAGGGGGCTCTGGGGCCAACGTCCTGACTTTC	CASSVGGSGANVLTF
TRBJ2-7	TRBV27	NA	TRBD2	18	TGTGCCAGCAGTCCTACACTCGGACTAGCGGGGGGGTCCTACGAGCAGTACTTC	CASSPTLGLAGGSYEQYF
TRBJ2-7	TRBV7-3	NA	NA	15	TGTGCCAGCAGCTTAACGGGGGGCGGCGCGGCTGAGCAGTACTTC	CASSLTGGGAAEQYF
TRBJ1-1	TRBV5-1	many	NA	15	TGCGCCAGCAGCTTGGAGCTCAGGAGGAACACTGAAGCTTTCTTT	CASSLELRRNTEAFF
TRBJ2-1	TRBV2	many	TRBD1	14	TGTGCCAGCAGTGACGGACAGGGGTTGAATGAGCAGTTCTTC	CASSDGQGLNEQFF
TRBJ1-1	TRBV5-5	NA	NA	16	TGTGCCAGCAGCTTGGAGGCAGGGGCTCTTGGTTACCAAGCTTTCTTT	CASSLEAGALGYQAFF
TRBJ1-2	TRBV10-1	many	NA	16	TGCGCCAGCAGTGAGATTCCAAAGGGCGGGGACTATGGCTACACCTTC	CASSEIPKGGDYGYTF
TRBJ1-5	TRBV28	once	NA	15	TGTGCCAGCAGTTTGTCCGGGCCCGCCAATCAGCCCCAGCATTTT	CASSLSGPANQPQHF
TRBJ1-5	TRBV28	few	TRBD1	15	TGTGCCAGCAGTTCGACAGGGGCGACGGGCCAGCCCCAGCATTTT	CASSSTGATGQPQHF
TRBJ1-1	TRBV24-1	few	NA	11	TGTGCCACCAGTGCTGGCGCGCAGGCTTTCTTT	CATSAGAQAFF
TRBJ1-2	TRBV6-5	few	TRBD1	15	TGTGCCAGCAGTTACTCGGGTGAGGGGGCGCGTGGCTACACCTTC	CASSYSGEGARGYTF
TRBJ2-3	TRBV24-1	NA	NA	17	TGTGCCACCAGTGACCTCCCGACAGGGACTAGCACAGATACGCAGTATTTT	CATSDLPTGTSTDTQYF
TRBJ2-1	TRBV3-1	many	NA	15	TGTGCCAGCAGCCAAGATCACGTACCCACCAATGAGCAGTTCTTC	CASSQDHVPTNEQFF
TRBJ2-1	TRBV24-1	few	NA	9	TGTGCCCCCCGTGGGGAGCAGTTCTTC	CAPRGEQFF
TRBJ1-2	TRBV20-1	few	NA	12	TGCAGTGCTCCCCAGGGGAACTATGGCTACACCTTC	CSAPQGNYGYTF
TRBJ1-5	TRBV20-1	many	NA	15	TGCAGTGCTAGAGATCCAGGCGGGGGGGGTCAGCCCCAGCATTTT	CSARDPGGGGQPQHF
TRBJ2-3	TRBV19	few	NA	15	TGTGCCAGTAGTATAGGGGTCAGAGTAACAGATACGCAGTATTTT	CASSIGVRVTDTQYF
TRBJ2-3	TRBV7-9	many	TRBD1	16	TGTGCCAGCAGCCGAGCAGGGACAGGGAGCACAGATACGCAGTATTTT	CASSRAGTGSTDTQYF
TRBJ1-1	TRBV28	many	NA	15	TGTGCCAGCAGTCCAGGGCGGGCAGGGCGCACTGAAGCTTTCTTT	CASSPGRAGRTEAFF
TRBJ2-1	TRBV4-1	few	NA	15	TGCGCCAGCAGCCAGAGACAGGGAGGGTTGGGTGAGCAGTTCTTC	CASSQRQGGLGEQFF
TRBJ2-3	TRBV29-1	NA	NA	13	TGCAGCGTTGAGGGGACGGACACAGATACGCAGTATTTT	CSVEGTDTDTQYF
TRBJ1-1	TRBV6-5	NA	NA	19	TGTGCCAGCAGTTACCAGGCAGGAGGGGCTTCGGCGAGGGGCACTGAAGCCTTCTTT	CASSYQAGGASARGTEAFF
TRBJ2-1	TRBV19	NA	NA	14	TGTGCCAGTAGTTGGGGTGACCCGGGGAATGAGCAGTTCTTC	CASSWGDPGNEQFF
TRBJ1-2	TRBV13	many	TRBD1	16	TGTGCCAGCAGCATATCCTCGGGACAGGGGGCTGGCGGCTACACCTTC	CASSISSGQGAGGYTF
TRBJ1-1	TRBV4-1	many	NA	14	TGCGCCAGCAGCCAAGGAAGTAGGGGTCCTGAAGCTTTCTTT	CASSQGSRGPEAFF
TRBJ1-4	TRBV20-1	NA	TRBD1	13	TGCAGTGCTAGGGGACAGGAGAATGAAAAACTGTTTTTT	CSARGQENEKLFF
TRBJ2-7	TRBV30	many	TRBD2	13	TGTGCCTGGAGACGGGAGGGCTCCTACGAGCAGTACTTC	CAWRREGSYEQYF